This TCR beta chain was sequenced in a study of T-cell memory formation after mild COVID-19 (dated by TCRdb to the early 2020s). Describing the broader study: Most TCR sequence clusters were specific to one of the two donors. In a couple of donors, T-cell clones that expanded and contracted after mild COVID-19 were followed by sequencing TCRalpha and TCRbeta repertoires longitudinally. Two young, previously healthy adult volunteers, one female and one male, were included in the cohort. Findings and caveats that apply to the study as a whole: SARS-CoV-2 specificity was not confirmed for the second-wave clones peaking on day 37. The detection of some responding clones in pre-infection memory suggests that pre-existing cross-reactive memory T cells joined the SARS-CoV-2 response. The study covered only a couple of mild cases, and larger cohorts including severe cases with pre-infection samples were considered necessary. Contracting CD4+ clones were found mainly in CM and EM memory subsets, while CD8+ clones were enriched in EMRA. From day 15 to 85, contracting clones showed balanced CD4/CD8 phenotypes, whereas a second wave of clones that expanded from day 15 to 37 leaned towards CD4+.

Ficoll-Paque density gradient centrifugation was used to isolate PBMCs. The instrument was an Illumina NovaSeq 6000. cDNA libraries for TCRalpha and TCRbeta were prepared by 5'RACE using constant-segment primers, with sample barcodes and unique molecular identifiers added. RNA was extracted from every sample with Trizol reagent. Library amplification was performed in two PCR steps, and a second sample barcode and Illumina TruSeq adapters were introduced in the second step. Sequencing of the libraries was done on an Illumina NovaSeq, producing 2 x 150 bp paired-end reads. In the paper's pipeline: Reads were demultiplexed and collapsed into UMI-guided consensus sequences with migec v1.2.7. Using mixcr v2.1.11, the UMI consensuses were aligned to TRA and TRB V and J templates and assembled into clonotypes. A clonotype was counted as expanded or contracted only if both edgeR and NoisET called the change significant, with noise models trained on biological replicates. For edgeR calls, the cutoffs were a false discovery rate-adjusted p below 0.01 and a log2 fold-change threshold of 1. As an exploratory analysis of dynamics, max-normalized trajectories of the 1000 most abundant clonotypes were examined with PCA combined with hierarchical clustering. Separately sequenced CD4+ and CD8+ repertoires were used to assign a CD4 or CD8 phenotype to each responding clone. TCRdb reanalyzed the raw reads on its own, using fastp at Q25 for trimming and MiXCR for clone calling, and kept in-frame beta chains. One record per CDR3 amino acid sequence lists the most common genes and DNA. It is TCRdb's table, rather than the study itself, that gives the V and J calls and clone size. The sample table records 300,000 to 350,000 distinct CDR3 sequences; roughly 13% of these occur just once. Roughly 21% of the sample lies in the top ten.

As to this clonotype: The specificity of this receptor is unknown. No base quality information exists; no much larger clone differs at one position.

Specimen: PBMCs or a T cell subset sorted from them (not recorded which). The sequence was obtained from a man aged 18 to 35 who had mild COVID-19 (a few samples of this study predate the infection). The sample titles of this study are shuffled in the database, so cell type and time point are left out; the donor was told from shared clones.

CDR3 loop: CASSLEGTAGELFF. Here is the DNA: TGTGCCAGCAGCTTAGAGGGCACCGCCGGGGAGCTGTTTTTT. The chain uses TRBV11-3 and TRBJ2-2, with the D segment identity uncertain. The CDR3 sequence holds 14 residues, the cysteine and phenylalanine included. Of the read, only the CDR3 DNA is kept; its 42 bases are in frame from base 1. V loses 0 bases of germline sequence and J loses 6 bases, and the interval between the two ends is 8 bases. CDR1 and CDR2 are read off the germline V gene as SGHNT and YENEEA.